This T cell receptor (beta chain) originates from a study of identical twins. cDNA carried unique molecular identifiers, and a universal primer site was added by template switching. TCRdb re-called the 5' RACE reads through MiXCR, storing one row per CDR3 protein. The repertoire consists of 350,000 to 450,000 distinct CDR3 sequences, with approximately 17% occurring once and the leading ten covering 12%. This clonotype was seen a handful of times. What it binds is not known. Findings of the study overall: Cord blood beta clonotypes that were abundant carried fewer insertions, and memory repertoires showed no such trend. Monozygotic twins shared more out-of-frame TCR alpha than recombination models predicted.

After removal of 0 bases from V and 2 bases from J, the junction contained 3 bases not matched to a gene. The CDR3 is made up of 15 amino acids. Germline CDR1 MNHEY, CDR2 SVGAGI. The V gene is TRBV6-5, the J gene TRBJ2-5; TRBD1 aligns across 7 bases. This TCR came from a man aged 50 to 59 in good health. The sequenced material came from naive T cells sorted from blood. The CDR3 coding sequence is TGTGCCAGCAGTTACTCGACAGGGATACAAGAGACCCAGTACTTC. Protein product: CASSYSTGIQETQYF.